This T cell receptor (beta chain) was found in a study of blood T cell repertoires in COVID-19. Clones were sequenced by immunoSEQ multiplex PCR, and TCRdb holds only the in-frame ones, with some missing. The sample has over 85,000 clones, around 89% seen once. This CDR3 region has 20 residues. V lost 4 bases, J lost 6 bases, and 20 bases stayed unmatched. Germline V gene sequence: CDR1 MNHEY, CDR2 SMNVEV (reference sequence). The genes are TRBV27 and TRBJ2-2; TRBD2 aligns across 10 bases. This clonotype originated in a woman aged 45 to 65 with acute or convalescent COVID-19. Sequences were obtained from peripheral blood. The DNA for the CDR3 is TGTGCCAGCAGTTCTTCAGCGGGAGGGCGGTATGATGTGTTAGCCGGGGAGCTGTTTTTT. This encodes CASSSSAGGRYDVLAGELFF.